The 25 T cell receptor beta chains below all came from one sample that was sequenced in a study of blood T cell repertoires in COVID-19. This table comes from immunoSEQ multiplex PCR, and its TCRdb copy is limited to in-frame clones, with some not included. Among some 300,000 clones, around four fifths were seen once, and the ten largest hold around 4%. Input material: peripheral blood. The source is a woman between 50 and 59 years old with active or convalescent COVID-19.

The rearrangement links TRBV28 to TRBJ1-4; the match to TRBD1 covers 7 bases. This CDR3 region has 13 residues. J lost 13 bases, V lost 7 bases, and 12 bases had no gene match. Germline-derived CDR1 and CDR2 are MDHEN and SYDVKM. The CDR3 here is CASNRGGWSVLFF. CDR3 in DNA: TGTGCCAGCAACAGGGGCGGCTGGAGTGTACTGTTTTTT.

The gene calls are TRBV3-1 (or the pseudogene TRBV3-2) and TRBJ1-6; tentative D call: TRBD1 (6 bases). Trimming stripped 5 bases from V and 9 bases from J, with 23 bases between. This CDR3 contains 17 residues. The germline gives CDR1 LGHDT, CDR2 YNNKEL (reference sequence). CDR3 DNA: TGTGCCAGCAGCAAGATTCGAAGAGACAGGTCGGGTTCACCCCTCCACTTT. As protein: CASSKIRRDRSGSPLHF.

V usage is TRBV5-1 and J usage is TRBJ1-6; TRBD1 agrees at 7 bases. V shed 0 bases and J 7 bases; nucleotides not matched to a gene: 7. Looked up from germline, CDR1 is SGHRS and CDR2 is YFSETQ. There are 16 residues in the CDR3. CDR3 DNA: TGCGCCAGCAGCTTGGACAGGGGTGGCGTGAATTCACCCCTCCACTTT. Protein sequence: CASSLDRGGVNSPLHF.

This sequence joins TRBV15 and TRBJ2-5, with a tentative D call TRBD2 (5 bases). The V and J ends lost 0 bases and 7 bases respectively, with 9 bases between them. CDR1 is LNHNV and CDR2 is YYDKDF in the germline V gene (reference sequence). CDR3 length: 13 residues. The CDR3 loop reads CATSREQGGTQYF. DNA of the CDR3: TGTGCCACCAGCAGAGAACAAGGAGGGACCCAGTACTTC.

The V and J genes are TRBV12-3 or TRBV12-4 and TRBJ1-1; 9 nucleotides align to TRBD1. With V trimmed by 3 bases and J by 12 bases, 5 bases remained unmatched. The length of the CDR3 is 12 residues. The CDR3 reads CASSLGTGLPFF. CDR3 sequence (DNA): TGTGCCAGCAGTTTGGGGACAGGGTTACCTTTCTTT.

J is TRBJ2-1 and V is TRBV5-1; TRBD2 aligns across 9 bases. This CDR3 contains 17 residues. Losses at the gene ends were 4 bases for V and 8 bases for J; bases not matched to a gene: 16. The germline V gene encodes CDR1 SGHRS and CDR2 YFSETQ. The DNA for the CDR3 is TGCGCCAGCAGCGCCGGAAAGGCGGGGGGGCCCTTTTATGAGCAGTTCTTC. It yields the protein CASSAGKAGGPFYEQFF.

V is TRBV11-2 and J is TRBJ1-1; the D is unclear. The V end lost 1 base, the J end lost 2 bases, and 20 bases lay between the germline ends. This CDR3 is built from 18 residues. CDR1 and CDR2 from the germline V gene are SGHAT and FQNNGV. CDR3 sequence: CASSLASPRSLLNTEAFF. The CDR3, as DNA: TGTGCCAGCAGCTTAGCTTCCCCCCGCTCCCTCCTAAACACTGAAGCTTTCTTT.

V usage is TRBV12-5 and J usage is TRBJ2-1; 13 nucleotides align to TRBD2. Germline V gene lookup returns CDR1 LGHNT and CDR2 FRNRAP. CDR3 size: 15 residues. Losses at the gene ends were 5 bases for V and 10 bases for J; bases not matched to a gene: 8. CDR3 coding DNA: TGTGCTAGTGGTCCGTGGACTAGCGGGAGCCCAGAGCAGTTCTTC. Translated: CASGPWTSGSPEQFF.

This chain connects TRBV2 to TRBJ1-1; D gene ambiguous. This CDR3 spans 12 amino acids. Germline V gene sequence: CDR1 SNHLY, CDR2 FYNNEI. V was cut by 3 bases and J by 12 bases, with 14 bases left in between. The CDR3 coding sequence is TGTGCCAGCAGTGAGGCTCTCACTAGGACTTTCTTT. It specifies CASSEALTRTFF.

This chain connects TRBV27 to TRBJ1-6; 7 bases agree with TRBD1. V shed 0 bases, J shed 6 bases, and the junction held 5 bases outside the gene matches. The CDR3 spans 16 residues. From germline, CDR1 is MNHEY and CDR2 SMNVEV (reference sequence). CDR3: CASSLSQGVPNSPLHF. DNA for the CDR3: TGTGCCAGCAGTTTATCGCAGGGGGTCCCTAATTCACCCCTCCACTTT.

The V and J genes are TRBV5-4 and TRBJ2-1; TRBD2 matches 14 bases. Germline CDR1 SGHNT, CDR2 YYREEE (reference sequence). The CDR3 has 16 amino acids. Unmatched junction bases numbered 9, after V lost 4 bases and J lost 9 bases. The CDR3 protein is CASSKPGLAGVVEQFF. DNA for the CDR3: TGTGCCAGCAGCAAACCGGGACTAGCGGGAGTAGTTGAGCAGTTCTTC.

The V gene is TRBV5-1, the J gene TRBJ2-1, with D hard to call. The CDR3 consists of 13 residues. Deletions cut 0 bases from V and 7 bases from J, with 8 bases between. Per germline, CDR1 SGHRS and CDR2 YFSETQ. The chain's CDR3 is CASSLAQMNEQFF. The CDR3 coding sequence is TGCGCCAGCAGCTTGGCACAAATGAATGAGCAGTTCTTC.

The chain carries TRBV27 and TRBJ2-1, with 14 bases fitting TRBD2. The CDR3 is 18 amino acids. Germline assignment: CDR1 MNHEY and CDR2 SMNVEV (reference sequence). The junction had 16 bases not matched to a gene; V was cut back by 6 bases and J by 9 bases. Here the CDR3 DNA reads TGTGCCAGCAGCTACACATTAAGCGGGACTAGCGGGAGAATTGAGCAGTTCTTC. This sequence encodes CASSYTLSGTSGRIEQFF.

The CDR3 is CASFQGARNSPLHF. The CDR3 DNA follows: TGTGCCAGCTTTCAGGGGGCTCGGAATTCACCCCTCCACTTT. The chain employs TRBV2 and TRBJ1-6; 8 nucleotides line up with TRBD1. This CDR3 has 14 amino acids. From germline, CDR1 is SNHLY and CDR2 FYNNEI. The V segment lost 8 bases and the J segment 7 bases; nucleotides outside the gene matches: 7.

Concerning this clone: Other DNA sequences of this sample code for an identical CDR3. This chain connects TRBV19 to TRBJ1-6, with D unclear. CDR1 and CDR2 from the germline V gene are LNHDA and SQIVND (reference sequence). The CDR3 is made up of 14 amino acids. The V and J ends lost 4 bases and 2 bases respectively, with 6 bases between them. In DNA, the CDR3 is TGTGCCAGTAGTACGGGAGCCTATAATTCACCCCTCCACTTT. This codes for CASSTGAYNSPLHF. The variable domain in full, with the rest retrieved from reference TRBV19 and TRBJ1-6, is DGGITQSPKYLFRKEGQNVTLSCEQNLNHDAMYWYRQDPGQGLRLIYYSQIVNDFQKGDIAEGYSVSREKKESFPLTVTSAQKNPTAFYLCASSTGAYNSPLHFGNGTRLTVT.

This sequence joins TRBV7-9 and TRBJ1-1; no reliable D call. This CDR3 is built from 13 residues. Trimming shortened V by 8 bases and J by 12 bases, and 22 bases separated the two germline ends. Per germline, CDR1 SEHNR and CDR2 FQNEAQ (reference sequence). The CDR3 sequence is CASSQVTTVITFF. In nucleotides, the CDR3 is TGTGCCAGCTCACAAGTGACCACAGTTATTACTTTCTTT.

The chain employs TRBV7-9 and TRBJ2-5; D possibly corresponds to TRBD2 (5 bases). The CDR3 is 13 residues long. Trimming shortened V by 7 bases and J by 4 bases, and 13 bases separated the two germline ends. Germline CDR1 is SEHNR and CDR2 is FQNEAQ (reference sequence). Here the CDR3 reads CASTSLRRETQYF. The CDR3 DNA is TGTGCCAGCACTAGCCTCCGGCGAGAGACCCAGTACTTC.

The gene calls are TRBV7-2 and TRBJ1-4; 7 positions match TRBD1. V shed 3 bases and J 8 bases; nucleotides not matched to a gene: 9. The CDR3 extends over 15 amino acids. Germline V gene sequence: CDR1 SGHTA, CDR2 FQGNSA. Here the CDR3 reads CASSFDRVPSEKLFF. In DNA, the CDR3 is TGTGCCAGCAGCTTCGACAGGGTCCCGTCCGAAAAACTGTTTTTT.

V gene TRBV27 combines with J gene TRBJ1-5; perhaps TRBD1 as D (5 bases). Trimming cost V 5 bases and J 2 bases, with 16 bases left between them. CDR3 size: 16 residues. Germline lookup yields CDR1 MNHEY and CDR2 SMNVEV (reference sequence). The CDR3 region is CASSRSGVGGNQPQHF. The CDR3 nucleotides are TGTGCCAGCAGTCGGTCGGGGGTAGGGGGCAATCAGCCCCAGCATTTT.

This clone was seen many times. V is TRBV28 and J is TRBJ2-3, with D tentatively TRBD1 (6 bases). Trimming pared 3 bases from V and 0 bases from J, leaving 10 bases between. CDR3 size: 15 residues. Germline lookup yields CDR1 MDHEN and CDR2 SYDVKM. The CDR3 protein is CASSFQGLSTDTQYF. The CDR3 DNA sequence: TGTGCCAGCAGTTTTCAGGGGCTGAGCACAGATACGCAGTATTTT.

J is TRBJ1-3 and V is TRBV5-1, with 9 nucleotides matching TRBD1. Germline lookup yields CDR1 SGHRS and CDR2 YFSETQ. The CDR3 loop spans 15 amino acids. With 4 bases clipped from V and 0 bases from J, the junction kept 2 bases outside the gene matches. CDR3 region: CASSGGQGSGNTIYF. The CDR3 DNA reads TGCGCCAGCAGCGGGGGACAGGGCTCTGGAAACACCATATATTTT.

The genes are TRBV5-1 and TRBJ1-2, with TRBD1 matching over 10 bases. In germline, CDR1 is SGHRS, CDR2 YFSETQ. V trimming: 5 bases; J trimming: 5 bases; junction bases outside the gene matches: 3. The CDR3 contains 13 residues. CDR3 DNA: TGCGCCAGCAGGGCGGGACAGGGGTATGGCTACACCTTC. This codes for CASRAGQGYGYTF.

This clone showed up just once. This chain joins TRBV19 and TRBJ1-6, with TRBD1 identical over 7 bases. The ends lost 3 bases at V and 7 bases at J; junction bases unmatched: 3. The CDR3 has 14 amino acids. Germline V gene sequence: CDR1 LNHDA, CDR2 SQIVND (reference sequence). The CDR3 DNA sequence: TGTGCCAGTAGTATGGGACAGAGGAATTCACCCCTCCACTTT. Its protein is CASSMGQRNSPLHF.

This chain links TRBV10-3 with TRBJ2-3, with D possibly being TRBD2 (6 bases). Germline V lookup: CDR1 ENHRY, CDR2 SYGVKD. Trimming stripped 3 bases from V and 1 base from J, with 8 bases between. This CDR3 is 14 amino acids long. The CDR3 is CAISDPSGTDTQYF. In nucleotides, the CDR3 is TGTGCCATCAGTGATCCTAGCGGCACAGATACGCAGTATTTT.

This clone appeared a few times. CDR3 sequence (DNA): TGTGCCAGCAGCGTAGGCGCGGGGACTAACACCGGGGAGCTGTTTTTT. Translation: CASSVGAGTNTGELFF. The chain couples TRBV9 to TRBJ2-2; D is possibly TRBD2 (6 bases). Germline loops: CDR1 SGDLS, CDR2 YYNGEE. Trimming pared 0 bases from V and 2 bases from J, leaving 11 bases between. The CDR3 is 16 residues long.